This record looks at one T cell receptor (beta chain) sequence and its context. Its target is unknown. The data stem from a study of CD8 T cells in Susac syndrome. Notes on the study in general: The authors acknowledged that the study's TCR sequencing and HLA analysis involved relatively few individuals.

It was negative isolation that provided the CD8+ and CD4+ T cells, whereas TEMRA cells were enriched by FACS. RNA totalling roughly 0.5 to 1 ug underwent reverse transcription with random hexamers. TCR beta CDR3 was amplified by immunoSEQ multiplex PCR. This amplification extended across 54 Vbeta and 13 Jbeta segments. From the immunoSEQ multiplex PCR reads, TCRdb called clonotypes with MiXCR, one entry per CDR3 protein. The table lists around 200,000 distinct CDR3 sequences, approximately 95% of them singletons. Germline loops: CDR1 LGHNA, CDR2 YNFKEQ. Trimming removed 1 base from V and 2 bases from J, with 7 bases in between. This CDR3 contains 14 residues.

The sample taken for sequencing was CD4+ T cells from PBMCs. The sequence was collected from a human donor with multiple sclerosis. This chain connects TRBV4-2 to TRBJ2-3, with D unclear. CDR3 loop: CASSQAWNTDTQYF. DNA for the CDR3: TGTGCCAGCAGCCAAGCGTGGAACACAGATACGCAGTATTTT.